This TCR beta chain was sequenced in a study of T-cell reconstitution after alpha-beta-depleted transplantation in children. The CDR3 is 13 amino acids. The germline CDR1 and CDR2 sequences are SGHRS and YFSETQ. Trimming took 1 base from V and 6 from J, leaving 11 bases between them. In this sample, this clonotype turned up many times. Preparation of the TCRbeta library was carried out with unique molecular identifiers. TCRdb processed the PCR reads anew with MiXCR; each CDR3 protein has one entry. The data show some 830,000 distinct CDR3 sequences, 16% seen once. This receptor was identified in a male patient younger than 18 who had a stem cell transplant for acute lymphoblastic leukemia, so the T cells may come from the graft donor. The input for sequencing was PBMCs, mostly from graft donor cells, taken 360 days after TCRalphabeta/CD19-depleted stem cell transplant. The V call is TRBV5-1, the J call TRBJ2-7; tentatively, D is TRBD2 (5 bases). The CDR3 loop reads CASSLLRGGEQYF. The CDR3 DNA reads as TGCGCCAGCAGCTTGCTACGGGGTGGCGAGCAGTACTTC.